Described below is a single T cell receptor beta chain sequence and its context. This sample was included in a study of identical twins. TCRdb itself ran the 5' RACE reads through MiXCR, one entry per CDR3 protein. The sample lists about 470,000 distinct CDR3 sequences, roughly 24% occurring once. The CDR3 has 16 amino acids. Germline CDR1 reads MNHEY; CDR2 reads SVGAGI. J was trimmed by 7 bases and V by 4 bases; bases with no gene match: 10. These data also featured in a second study, about T cells expressing NK-cell markers.

V usage is TRBV6-5 and J usage is TRBJ2-3; TRBD2 matches 11 bases. The sequencing sample was made of CD4+ T cells sorted from blood. The clonotype comes from a woman aged 18-29 years in good health. The CDR3 bases are TGTGCCAGCAGTTCGGAAGTTAGCGGGGGGGCCTATACGCAGTATTTT. Encoded protein: CASSSEVSGGAYTQYF.